This T cell receptor (beta chain) comes out of a study of T cell repertoires in cytomegalovirus infection. Study as a whole: An indication of both CMV infection and matching HLA type came from public TCR beta signatures. General study results and limits: Predominance within the ex vivo response was attributable to HLA-C-restricted CMV-specific TCR beta clonotypes. Identification of carriers of CMV plus the relevant HLA was performed using cumulative public TCR beta family frequency.

Of note for this clonotype: Its target is not known.

CDR1 is MNHEY and CDR2 is SVGAGI in the germline V gene. V lost 5 bases, J lost 3 bases, and 4 bases stayed unmatched. The CDR3 loop spans 14 amino acids. From the reads, TCRdb called clonotypes with MiXCR, one entry per CDR3 protein. The sample has under 850,000 distinct CDR3 sequences; roughly a third are singletons. What was sequenced was PBMCs. This receptor was taken from a human donor in good health (CMV status not recorded). Some clones in this sample may be carry-over from other donors' samples. The rearrangement uses TRBV6-5 and TRBJ2-3; 8 positions agree with TRBD2. DNA for the CDR3: TGTGCCAGCAGTATAGCGGGACTTACAGATACGCAGTATTTT. Its translation is CASSIAGLTDTQYF.